A selection of T cell receptor beta chains follows, all from one sample in a study of T cells in Graves' hyperthyroidism and ophthalmopathy. TCRdb recomputed calls from the multiplex PCR reads with MiXCR, one row per CDR3 protein. The data show more than 500,000 distinct CDR3 sequences, about 16% seen once. Sequencing was performed on blood. These receptors all come from a woman in her 30s with Graves' ophthalmopathy. Both conserved end residues are part of each CDR3. The D gene is left open where the match is weak. Size is stated for part of the rows, as once, few or many counts, or as a class when the clone is expanded.

j_call v_call d_call clone_size cdr3_length cdr3_aa cdr3_nt
TRBJ2-3 TRBV10-3 TRBD2 many 16 CATTGTSGSGTDTQYF TGTGCCACCACCGGGACTAGCGGGAGTGGCACAGATACGCAGTATTTT
TRBJ1-1 TRBV20-1 - many 14 CSAMGSPVGTEAFF TGCAGTGCTATGGGCTCTCCCGTTGGGACTGAAGCTTTCTTT
TRBJ1-5 TRBV10-3 - - 14 CAISEVGVNQPQHF TGTGCCATCAGTGAAGTCGGTGTCAATCAGCCCCAGCATTTT
TRBJ1-1 TRBV28 TRBD1 many 14 CASSLGQGSTEAFF TGTGCCAGCAGTTTGGGACAGGGGTCCACTGAAGCTTTCTTT
TRBJ2-6 TRBV7-3 - - 15 CASSLGSPGANVLTF TGTGCCAGCAGCTTAGGGTCCCCAGGGGCCAACGTCCTGACTTTC
TRBJ2-1 TRBV7-2 TRBD1 - 17 CASTQSPETGGHNEQFF TGTGCCAGCACCCAAAGTCCTGAGACAGGGGGTCACAATGAGCAGTTCTTC
TRBJ2-2 TRBV12-3/TRBV12-4 - many 16 CASSLPGDANTGELFF TGTGCCAGCAGTTTACCAGGAGACGCGAACACCGGGGAGCTGTTTTTT
TRBJ2-3 TRBV6-1 - - 13 CASSSRLVDTQYF TGTGCCAGCAGTTCGCGACTAGTAGATACGCAGTATTTT
TRBJ1-1 TRBV3-1 - many 14 CASSQDLAQQKAFF TGTGCCAGCAGCCAAGATTTGGCGCAGCAGAAAGCTTTCTTT
TRBJ2-7 TRBV7-2 TRBD2 few 14 CASRQLAGGDEQYF TGTGCCAGCAGACAACTAGCGGGAGGCGACGAGCAGTACTTC
TRBJ2-7 TRBV20-1 TRBD2 many 15 CSARDVRTSGNEQYF TGCAGTGCTAGAGACGTTCGGACTAGCGGGAACGAGCAGTACTTC
TRBJ2-1 TRBV9 TRBD2 - 17 CASSVGGLADPYNEQFF TGTGCCAGCAGCGTAGGGGGACTAGCGGACCCGTACAATGAGCAGTTCTTC
TRBJ2-7 TRBV20-1 TRBD1 few 15 CSARDLTGSNYEQYF TGCAGTGCTAGAGATCTGACAGGGTCTAACTACGAGCAGTACTTC
TRBJ2-3 TRBV10-3 - many 17 CAISDFPGTTPTDTQYF TGTGCCATCAGTGATTTTCCGGGAACAACACCCACAGATACGCAGTATTTT
TRBJ2-7 TRBV3-1 - many 12 CASSSDWGEQYF TGTGCCAGCAGCTCCGACTGGGGCGAGCAGTACTTC
TRBJ1-1 TRBV5-5 - few 14 CASSFLGMNTEAFF TGTGCCAGCAGCTTTTTGGGAATGAACACTGAAGCTTTCTTT
TRBJ1-2 TRBV19 TRBD1 few 14 CASSWTGNTNGYTF TGTGCCAGTAGTTGGACAGGGAATACCAATGGCTACACCTTC
TRBJ1-5 TRBV9 - many 14 CASSARGLGQPQHF TGTGCCAGCAGTGCCCGAGGCCTAGGTCAGCCCCAGCATTTT
TRBJ2-6 TRBV4-2 - few 19 CASSQATWGPSSGANVLTF TGTGCCAGCAGCCAGGCTACCTGGGGCCCTAGCTCTGGGGCCAACGTCCTGACTTTC
TRBJ2-3 TRBV12-3/TRBV12-4 - - 13 CASTGTSTDTQYF TGTGCCAGCACCGGGACTAGCACAGATACGCAGTATTTT
TRBJ2-2 TRBV20-1 TRBD2 many 21 CSAHSTTGWRAGGPPRGELFF TGCAGTGCCCACAGCACCACAGGGTGGAGAGCGGGAGGGCCCCCTAGGGGGGAGCTGTTTTTT
TRBJ2-1 TRBV12-3/TRBV12-4 TRBD2 - 14 CASVGLAGANEQFF TGTGCCAGCGTCGGACTAGCGGGAGCCAATGAGCAGTTCTTC
TRBJ2-7 TRBV5-1 - many 15 CASSLAGGTPNEQYF TGCGCCAGCAGCTTGGCCGGGGGGACACCCAACGAGCAGTACTTC
TRBJ2-1 TRBV10-3 - few 15 CAISAGPPQPNEQFF TGTGCCATCAGCGCGGGTCCCCCTCAACCCAATGAGCAGTTCTTC
TRBJ2-5 TRBV5-5 TRBD1 few 16 CASSRDQGARRETQYF TGTGCCAGCAGCCGGGATCAGGGGGCGAGGCGAGAGACCCAGTACTTC
TRBJ2-3 TRBV3-1 - many 13 CASSQESADTQYF TGTGCCAGCAGCCAAGAATCGGCAGATACGCAGTATTTT
TRBJ2-5 TRBV9 TRBD2 many 14 CASSASGTQETQYF TGTGCCAGCAGCGCAAGCGGGACCCAAGAGACCCAGTACTTC
TRBJ2-3 TRBV29-1 - few 13 CSVALTRTDTQYF TGCAGCGTTGCCCTGACCCGCACAGATACGCAGTATTTT
TRBJ2-2 TRBV6-6 - - 15 CASSYSETDTGELFF TGTGCCAGCAGTTACTCCGAGACGGACACCGGGGAGCTGTTTTTT
TRBJ2-3 TRBV7-2 - few 16 CASSLDLRDSTDTQYF TGTGCCAGCAGCTTAGATTTAAGAGACAGCACAGATACGCAGTATTTT
TRBJ2-7 TRBV6-2/TRBV6-3 - few 15 CASSYGNWVGYEQYF TGTGCCAGCAGTTACGGAAACTGGGTCGGGTACGAGCAGTACTTC
TRBJ2-1 TRBV19 - - 14 CASSMALTYNEQFF TGTGCCAGTAGTATGGCCCTCACCTACAATGAGCAGTTCTTC
TRBJ2-2 TRBV18 - many 13 CASSPQSTGELFF TGTGCCAGCTCACCTCAGAGTACCGGGGAGCTGTTTTTT
TRBJ1-5 TRBV6-1 - - 15 CASSEDGGGNQPQHF TGTGCCAGCAGTGAAGATGGTGGGGGCAATCAGCCCCAGCATTTT
TRBJ2-7 TRBV5-6 - - 15 CASSPNSAVLHEQYF TGTGCCAGCAGCCCGAATTCGGCGGTATTACACGAGCAGTACTTC
TRBJ2-7 TRBV20-1 - many 13 CSARRASTYEQYF TGCAGTGCGCGTAGGGCTAGCACCTACGAGCAGTACTTC
TRBJ1-2 TRBV12-3/TRBV12-4 - few 13 CASKLQGGLGYTF TGTGCCAGCAAATTACAGGGAGGTTTAGGCTACACCTTC
TRBJ2-5 TRBV7-2 TRBD2 - 14 CASSHVGTSGSGYF TGTGCCAGCAGCCACGTTGGGACTAGCGGGAGTGGGTACTTC
TRBJ2-1 TRBV24-1 TRBD2 many 16 CALHMSGESSYNEQFF TGTGCCCTCCACATGAGCGGGGAAAGCTCCTACAATGAGCAGTTCTTC
TRBJ2-3 TRBV28 TRBD2 many 16 CASSHYRSGSTDTQYF TGTGCCAGCAGTCATTACCGTAGCGGGAGCACAGATACGCAGTATTTT
TRBJ1-4 TRBV29-1 - - 13 CSAETATNEKLFF TGCAGCGCAGAGACGGCAACTAATGAAAAACTGTTTTTT
TRBJ2-3 TRBV4-1 TRBD2 - 15 CASRGRREVTDTQYF TGCGCCAGCAGAGGGAGGCGGGAGGTTACAGATACGCAGTATTTT
TRBJ2-7 TRBV3-2 - - 17 CASSPGLAGGSSYEQYF TGTGCCAGCAGCCCGGGACTAGCGGGAGGCAGCTCCTACGAGCAGTACTTC